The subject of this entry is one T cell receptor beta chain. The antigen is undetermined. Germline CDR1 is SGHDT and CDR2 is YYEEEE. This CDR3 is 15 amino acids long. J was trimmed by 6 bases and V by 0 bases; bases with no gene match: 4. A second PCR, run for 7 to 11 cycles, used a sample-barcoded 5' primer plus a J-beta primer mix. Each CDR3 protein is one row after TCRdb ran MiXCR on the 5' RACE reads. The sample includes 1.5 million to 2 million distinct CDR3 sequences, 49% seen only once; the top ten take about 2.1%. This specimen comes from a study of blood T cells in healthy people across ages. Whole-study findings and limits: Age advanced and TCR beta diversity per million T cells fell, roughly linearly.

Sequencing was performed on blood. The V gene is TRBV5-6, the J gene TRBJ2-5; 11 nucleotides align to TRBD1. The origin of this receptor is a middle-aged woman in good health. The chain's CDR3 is CASSLGTGGGQTQYF. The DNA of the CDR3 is TGTGCCAGCAGCTTGGGGACAGGGGGCGGACAGACCCAGTACTTC.